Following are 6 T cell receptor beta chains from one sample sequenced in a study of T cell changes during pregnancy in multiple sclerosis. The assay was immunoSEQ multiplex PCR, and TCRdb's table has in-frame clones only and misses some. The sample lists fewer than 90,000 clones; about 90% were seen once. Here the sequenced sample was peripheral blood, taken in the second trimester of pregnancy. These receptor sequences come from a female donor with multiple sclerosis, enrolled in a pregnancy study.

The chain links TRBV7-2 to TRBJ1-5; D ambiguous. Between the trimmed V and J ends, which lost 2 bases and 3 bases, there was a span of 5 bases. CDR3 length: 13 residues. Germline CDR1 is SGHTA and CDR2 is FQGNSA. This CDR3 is CASSLLDNQPQHF. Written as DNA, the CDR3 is TGTGCCAGCAGCTTATTAGACAATCAGCCCCAGCATTTT.

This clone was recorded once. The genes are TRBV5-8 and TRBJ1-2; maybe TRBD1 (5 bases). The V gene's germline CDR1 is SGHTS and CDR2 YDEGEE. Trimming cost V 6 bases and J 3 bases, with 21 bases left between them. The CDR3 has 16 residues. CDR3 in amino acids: CASITRRGVIDYGYTF. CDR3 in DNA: TGTGCCAGCATCACACGGCGGGGGGTCATAGACTATGGCTACACCTTC. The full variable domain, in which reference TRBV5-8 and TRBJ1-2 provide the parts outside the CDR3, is EAGVTQSPTHLIKTRGQQATLRCSPISGHTSVYWYQQALGLGLQFLLWYDEGEERNRGNFPPRFSGRQFPNYSSELNVNALELEDSALYLCASITRRGVIDYGYTFGSGTRLTVV.

For the CDR3, the DNA is TGCGCCAGCAGCCAGGGAGACAGGGAGATTCAAGGCTACACCTTC. Its protein is CASSQGDREIQGYTF. The chain couples TRBV4-1 to TRBJ1-2; 7 bases align to TRBD1. This CDR3 spans 15 amino acids. Trimming took 3 bases from V and 8 from J; bases not matched to a gene: 12. CDR1 and CDR2 from the germline V gene are MGHRA and YSYEKL.

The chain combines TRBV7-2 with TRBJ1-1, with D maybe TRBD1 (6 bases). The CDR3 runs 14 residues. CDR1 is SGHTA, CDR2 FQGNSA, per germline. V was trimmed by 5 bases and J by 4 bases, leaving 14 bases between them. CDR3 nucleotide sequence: TGTGCCAGCAGCATATTCGGACAGATCACTGAAGCTTTCTTT. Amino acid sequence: CASSIFGQITEAFF.

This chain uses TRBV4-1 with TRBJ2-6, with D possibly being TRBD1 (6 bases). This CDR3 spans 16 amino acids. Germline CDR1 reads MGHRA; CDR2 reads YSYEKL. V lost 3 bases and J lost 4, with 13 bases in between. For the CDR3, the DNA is TGCGCCAGCAGCCATGCCACAGGGACCGGGGCCAACGTCCTGACTTTC. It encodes CASSHATGTGANVLTF.

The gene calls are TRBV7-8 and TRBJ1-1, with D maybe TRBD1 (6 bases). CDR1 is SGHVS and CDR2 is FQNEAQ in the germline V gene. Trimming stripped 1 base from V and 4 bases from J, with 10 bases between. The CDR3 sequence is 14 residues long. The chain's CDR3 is CASSLEGGGTEAFF. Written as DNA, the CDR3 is TGTGCCAGCAGCTTAGAAGGGGGTGGCACTGAAGCTTTCTTT.